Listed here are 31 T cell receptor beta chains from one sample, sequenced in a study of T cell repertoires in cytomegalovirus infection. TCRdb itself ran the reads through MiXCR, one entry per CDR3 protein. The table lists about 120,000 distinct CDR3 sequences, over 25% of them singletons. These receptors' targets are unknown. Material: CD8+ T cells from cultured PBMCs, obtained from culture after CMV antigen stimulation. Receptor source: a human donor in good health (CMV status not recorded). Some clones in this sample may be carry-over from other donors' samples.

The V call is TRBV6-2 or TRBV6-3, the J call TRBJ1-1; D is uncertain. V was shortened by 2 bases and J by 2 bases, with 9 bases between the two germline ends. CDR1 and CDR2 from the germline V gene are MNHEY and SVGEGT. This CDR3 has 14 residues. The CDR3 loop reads CASSYVRHNTEAFF. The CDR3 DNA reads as TGTGCCAGCAGTTACGTACGACACAACACTGAAGCTTTCTTT.

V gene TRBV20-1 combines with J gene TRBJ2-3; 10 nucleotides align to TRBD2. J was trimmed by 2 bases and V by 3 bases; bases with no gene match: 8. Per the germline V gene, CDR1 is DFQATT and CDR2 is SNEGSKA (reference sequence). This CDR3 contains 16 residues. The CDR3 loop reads CSASPGLAISTDTQYF. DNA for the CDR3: TGCAGTGCTAGCCCGGGACTAGCGATTTCCACAGATACGCAGTATTTT.

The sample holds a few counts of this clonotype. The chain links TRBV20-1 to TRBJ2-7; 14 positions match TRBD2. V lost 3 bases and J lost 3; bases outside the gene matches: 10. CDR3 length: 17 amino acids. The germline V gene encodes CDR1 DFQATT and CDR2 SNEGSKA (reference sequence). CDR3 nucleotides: TGCAGTGCTAGCCAGGGACTAGCGGGGGACCCCGGCTACGAGCAGTACTTC. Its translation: CSASQGLAGDPGYEQYF.

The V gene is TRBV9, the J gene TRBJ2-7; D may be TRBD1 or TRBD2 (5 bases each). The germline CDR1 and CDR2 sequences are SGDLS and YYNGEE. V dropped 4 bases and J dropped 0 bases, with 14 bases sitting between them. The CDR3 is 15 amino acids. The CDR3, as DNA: TGTGCCAGCAGCCCTGGGACCTTCAGCTCCTACGAGCAGTACTTC. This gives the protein CASSPGTFSSYEQYF.

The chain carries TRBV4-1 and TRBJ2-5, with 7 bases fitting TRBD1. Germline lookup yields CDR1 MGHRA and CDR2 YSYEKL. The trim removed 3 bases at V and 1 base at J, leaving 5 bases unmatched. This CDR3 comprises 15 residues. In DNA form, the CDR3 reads TGCGCCAGCAGCCAGTGGGGACAGACCCAAGAGACCCAGTACTTC. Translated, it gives CASSQWGQTQETQYF.

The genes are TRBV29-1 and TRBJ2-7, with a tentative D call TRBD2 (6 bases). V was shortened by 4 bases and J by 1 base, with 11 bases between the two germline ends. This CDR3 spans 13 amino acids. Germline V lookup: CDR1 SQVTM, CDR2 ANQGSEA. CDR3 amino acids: CSVVEGRSYEQYF. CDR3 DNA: TGCAGCGTTGTGGAGGGCAGGTCCTACGAGCAGTACTTC.

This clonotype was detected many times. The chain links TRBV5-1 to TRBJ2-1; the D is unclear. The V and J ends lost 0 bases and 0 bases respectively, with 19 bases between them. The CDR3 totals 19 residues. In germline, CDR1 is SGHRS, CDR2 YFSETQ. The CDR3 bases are TGCGCCAGCAGCTTGGTTGGCGGAGCCCGTGGTAGCTCCTACAATGAGCAGTTCTTC. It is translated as CASSLVGGARGSSYNEQFF.

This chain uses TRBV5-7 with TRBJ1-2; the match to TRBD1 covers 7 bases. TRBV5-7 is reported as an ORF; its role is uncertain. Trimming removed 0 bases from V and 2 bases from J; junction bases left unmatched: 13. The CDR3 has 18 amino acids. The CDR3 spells CASSLAPAAKTGNYGYTF. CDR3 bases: TGTGCCAGCAGCTTGGCGCCCGCGGCTAAGACAGGGAACTATGGCTACACCTTC.

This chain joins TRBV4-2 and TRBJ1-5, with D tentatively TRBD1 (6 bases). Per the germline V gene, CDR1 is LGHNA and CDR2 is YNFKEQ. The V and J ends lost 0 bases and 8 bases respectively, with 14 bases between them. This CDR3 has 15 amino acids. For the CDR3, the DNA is TGTGCCAGCAGCCAAGATTTAGAGGGGGTTAAGCCCCAGCATTTT. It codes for CASSQDLEGVKPQHF.

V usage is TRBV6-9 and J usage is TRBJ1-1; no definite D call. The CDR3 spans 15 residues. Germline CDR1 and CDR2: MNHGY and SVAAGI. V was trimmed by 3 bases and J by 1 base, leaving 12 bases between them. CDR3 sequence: CASSYGGMSNTEAFF. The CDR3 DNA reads TGTGCCAGCAGTTACGGAGGAATGTCGAACACTGAAGCTTTCTTT.

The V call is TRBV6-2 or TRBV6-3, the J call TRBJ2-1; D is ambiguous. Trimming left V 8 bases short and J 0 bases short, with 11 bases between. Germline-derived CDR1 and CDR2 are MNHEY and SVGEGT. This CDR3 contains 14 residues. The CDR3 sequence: CASAHYTSYNEQFF. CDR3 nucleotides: TGTGCCAGCGCCCACTATACCTCCTACAATGAGCAGTTCTTC.

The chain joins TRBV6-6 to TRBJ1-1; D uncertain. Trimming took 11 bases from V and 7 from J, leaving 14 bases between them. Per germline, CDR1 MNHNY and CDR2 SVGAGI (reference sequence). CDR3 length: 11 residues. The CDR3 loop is CASYTGVEAFF. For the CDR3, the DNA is TGTGCCTCCTACACGGGCGTTGAAGCTTTCTTT.

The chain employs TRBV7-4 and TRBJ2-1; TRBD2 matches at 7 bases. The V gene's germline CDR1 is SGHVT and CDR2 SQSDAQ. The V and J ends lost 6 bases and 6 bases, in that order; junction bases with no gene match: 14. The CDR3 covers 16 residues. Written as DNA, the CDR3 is TGTGCCAGCAGTCCCCCCGTCAAGCGGGGAGCCAATGAGCAGTTCTTC. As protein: CASSPPVKRGANEQFF.

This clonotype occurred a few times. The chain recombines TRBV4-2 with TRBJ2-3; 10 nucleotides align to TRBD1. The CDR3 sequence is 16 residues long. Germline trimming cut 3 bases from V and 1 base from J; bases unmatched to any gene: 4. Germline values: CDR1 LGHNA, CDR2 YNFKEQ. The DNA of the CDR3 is TGTGCCAGCAGCCAGGGACAGGGGCTGGGCACAGATACGCAGTATTTT. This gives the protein CASSQGQGLGTDTQYF.

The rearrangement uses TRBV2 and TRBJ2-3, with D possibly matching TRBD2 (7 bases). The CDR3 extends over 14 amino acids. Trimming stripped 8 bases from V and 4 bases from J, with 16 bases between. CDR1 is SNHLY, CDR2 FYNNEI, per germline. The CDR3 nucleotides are TGTGCCAGCGGGATGGGAGGGGGGCCAGATACGCAGTATTTT. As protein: CASGMGGGPDTQYF.

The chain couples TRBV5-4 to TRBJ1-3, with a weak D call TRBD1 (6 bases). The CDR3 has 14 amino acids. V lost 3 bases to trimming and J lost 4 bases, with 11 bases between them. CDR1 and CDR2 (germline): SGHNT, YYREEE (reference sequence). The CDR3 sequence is CASSSTGEGNTIYF. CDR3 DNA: TGTGCCAGCAGCTCGACAGGCGAAGGAAACACCATATATTTT.

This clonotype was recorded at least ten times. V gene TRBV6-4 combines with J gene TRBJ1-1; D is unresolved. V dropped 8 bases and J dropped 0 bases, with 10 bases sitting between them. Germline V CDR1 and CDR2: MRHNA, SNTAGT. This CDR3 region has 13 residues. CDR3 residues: CASGLNMNTEAFF. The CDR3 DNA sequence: TGTGCCAGCGGCCTAAACATGAACACTGAAGCTTTCTTT.

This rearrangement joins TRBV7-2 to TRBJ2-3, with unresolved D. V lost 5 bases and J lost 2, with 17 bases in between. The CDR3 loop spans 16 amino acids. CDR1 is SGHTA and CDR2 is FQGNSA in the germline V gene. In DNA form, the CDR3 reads TGTGCCAGCAGCCAAGAAGTCGCAGCCTACACAGATACGCAGTATTTT. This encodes CASSQEVAAYTDTQYF.

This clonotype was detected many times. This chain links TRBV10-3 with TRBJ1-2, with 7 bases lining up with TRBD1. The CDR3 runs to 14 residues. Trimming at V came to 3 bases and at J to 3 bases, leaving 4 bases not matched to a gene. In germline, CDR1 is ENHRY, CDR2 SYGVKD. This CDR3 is CAISDQGGYYGYTF. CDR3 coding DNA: TGTGCCATCAGTGATCAGGGGGGGTACTATGGCTACACCTTC.

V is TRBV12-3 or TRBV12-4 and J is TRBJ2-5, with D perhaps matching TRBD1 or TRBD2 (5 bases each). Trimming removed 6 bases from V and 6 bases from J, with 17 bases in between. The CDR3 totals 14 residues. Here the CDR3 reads CASRSSRDPQTQYF. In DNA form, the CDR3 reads TGTGCCAGCAGGTCAAGCCGGGACCCGCAGACCCAGTACTTC.

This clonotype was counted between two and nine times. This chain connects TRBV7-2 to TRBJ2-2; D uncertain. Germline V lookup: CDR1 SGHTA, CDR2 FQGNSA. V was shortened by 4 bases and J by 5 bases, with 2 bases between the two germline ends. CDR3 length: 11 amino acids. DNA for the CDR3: TGTGCCAGCAGCTGGACCGGGGAGCTGTTTTTT. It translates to CASSWTGELFF.

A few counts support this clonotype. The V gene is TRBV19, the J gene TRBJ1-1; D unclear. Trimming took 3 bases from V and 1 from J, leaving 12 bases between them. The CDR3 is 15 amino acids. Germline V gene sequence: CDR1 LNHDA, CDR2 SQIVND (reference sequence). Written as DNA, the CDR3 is TGTGCCAGTAGTATGACGGGAGCCCCGAACACTGAAGCTTTCTTT. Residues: CASSMTGAPNTEAFF.

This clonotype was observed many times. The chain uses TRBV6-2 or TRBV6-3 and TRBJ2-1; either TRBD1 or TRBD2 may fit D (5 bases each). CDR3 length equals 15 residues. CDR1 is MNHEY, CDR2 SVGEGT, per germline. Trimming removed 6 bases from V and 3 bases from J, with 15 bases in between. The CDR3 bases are TGTGCCAGCAGGGGGGATAGCGAGTACTACAATGAGCAGTTCTTC. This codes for CASRGDSEYYNEQFF.

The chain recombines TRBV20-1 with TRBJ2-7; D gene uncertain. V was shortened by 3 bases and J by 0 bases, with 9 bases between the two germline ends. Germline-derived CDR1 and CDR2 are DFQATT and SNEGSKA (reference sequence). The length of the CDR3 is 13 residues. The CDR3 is CSARRFSSYEQYF. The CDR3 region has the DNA TGCAGTGCTAGGCGATTCAGCTCCTACGAGCAGTACTTC.

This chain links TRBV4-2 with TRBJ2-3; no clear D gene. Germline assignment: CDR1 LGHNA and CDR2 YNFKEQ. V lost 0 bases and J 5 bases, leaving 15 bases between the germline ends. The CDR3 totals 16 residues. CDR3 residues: CASSQDVGPIGDTQYF. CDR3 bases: TGTGCCAGCAGCCAAGACGTCGGCCCGATCGGAGATACGCAGTATTTT.

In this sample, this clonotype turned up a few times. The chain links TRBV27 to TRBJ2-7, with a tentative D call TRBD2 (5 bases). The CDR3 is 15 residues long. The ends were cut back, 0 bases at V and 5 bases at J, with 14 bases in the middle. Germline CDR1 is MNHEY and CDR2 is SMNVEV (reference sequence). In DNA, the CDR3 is TGTGCCAGCAGTTTATCGGGGAGCACCGGGGACGAGCAGTACTTC. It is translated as CASSLSGSTGDEQYF.

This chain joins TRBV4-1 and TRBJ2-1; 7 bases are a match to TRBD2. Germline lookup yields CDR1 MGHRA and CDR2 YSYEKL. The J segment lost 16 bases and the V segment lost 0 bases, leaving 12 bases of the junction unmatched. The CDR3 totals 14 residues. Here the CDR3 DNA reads TGCGCCAGCAGCCAAGAGGGCGGGCTAGCGGTAGGATTCTTC. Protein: CASSQEGGLAVGFF.

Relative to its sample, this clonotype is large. This chain's CDR3 is CASSYPGGAGYEQFF. The CDR3, as DNA: TGTGCCAGCAGTTACCCAGGGGGGGCCGGCTATGAGCAGTTCTTC. The V gene is TRBV6-5, the J gene TRBJ2-1; perhaps D is TRBD1 or TRBD2 (7 bases each). V shed 2 bases and J shed 8 bases, with 16 bases lying between them. Per the germline V gene, CDR1 is MNHEY and CDR2 is SVGAGI. The CDR3 consists of 15 residues.

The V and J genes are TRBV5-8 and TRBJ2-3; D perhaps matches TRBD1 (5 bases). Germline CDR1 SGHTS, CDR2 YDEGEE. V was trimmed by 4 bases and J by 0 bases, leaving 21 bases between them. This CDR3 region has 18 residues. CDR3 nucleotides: TGTGCCAGCAGCCCTGGCGACCGAAACAGGAGAAGCACAGATACGCAGTATTTT. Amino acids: CASSPGDRNRRSTDTQYF.

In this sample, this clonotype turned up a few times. The CDR3 here is CASSDQDTRSPYGYTF. CDR3 nucleotides: TGTGCCAGCAGTGACCAGGACACCCGCTCCCCCTATGGCTACACCTTC. The V gene is TRBV6-1, the J gene TRBJ1-2; tentative D call: TRBD1 (5 bases). V lost 3 bases and J lost 4, with 18 bases in between. The CDR3 has 16 amino acids. CDR1 and CDR2 from the germline V gene are MNHNS and SASEGT.

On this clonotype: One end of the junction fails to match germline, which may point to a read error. CDR3 coding DNA: TGTGCTAGCAGCCCCCTCCCTTTACTGATCGGGCGCGAGCCCTACAATGAGCAGTTCTTC. Protein sequence: CASSPLPLLIGREPYNEQFF. The chain recombines TRBV7-6 with TRBJ2-1; D gene ambiguous. Per the germline V gene, CDR1 is SGHVS and CDR2 is FNYEAQ. CDR3 size: 20 residues. The full variable domain, completed using reference TRBV7-6 and TRBJ2-1, is GAGVSQSPRYKVTKRGQDVALRCDPISGHVSLYWYRQALGQGPEFLTYFNYEAQQDKSGLPNDRFSAERPEGSISTLTIQRTEQRDSAMYRCASSPLPLLIGREPYNEQFFGPGTRLTVL.